What follows describes a single T cell receptor (beta chain). These data come from a study of blood T cell repertoires in COVID-19. This CDR3 is 16 amino acids long. The junction had 7 bases not matched to a gene; V was cut back by 4 bases and J by 2 bases. Per the germline V gene, CDR1 is SGHAT and CDR2 is FQNNGV. Sequenced by immunoSEQ multiplex PCR; TCRdb stores in-frame clones only, minus some. This table holds 300,000 or so clones, approximately 90% found once. This TCR was sampled from a woman aged 25-40 years with COVID-19, enrolled during active disease. V and J are TRBV11-2 and TRBJ2-3, with 9 bases aligning to TRBD1. The sample consisted of peripheral blood. The CDR3 DNA is TGTGCCAGCAGCTCCAGGACAGGGGCATTCACAGATACGCAGTATTTT. Its translation is CASSSRTGAFTDTQYF.